Below, 25 T cell receptor beta chains from the same sample are listed, as sequenced in a study of T-cell reconstitution after alpha-beta-depleted transplantation in children. Using unique molecular identifiers, the investigators prepared the TCRbeta library. TCRdb re-called the PCR reads through MiXCR, storing one row per CDR3 protein. The table includes 450,000 to 600,000 distinct CDR3 sequences, over 25% detected once. This material consisted of PBMCs from the stem cell graft donor, taken from the stem cell graft. Receptors originate from a human donor who donated a stem cell graft to a child with aplastic anemia.

The V and J genes are TRBV7-9 and TRBJ2-5, with 7 bases fitting TRBD1. Trimming removed 5 bases from V and 2 bases from J; junction bases left unmatched: 8. The germline V gene has CDR1 SEHNR and CDR2 FQNEAQ (reference sequence). The CDR3 length is 15 residues. The CDR3 sequence: CASSQDRVPQETQYF. The CDR3 DNA reads TGTGCCAGCAGCCAAGACAGGGTCCCACAAGAGACCCAGTACTTC.

V is TRBV20-1 and J is TRBJ1-1; the D is unclear. The germline V gene encodes CDR1 DFQATT and CDR2 SNEGSKA (reference sequence). V lost 3 bases to trimming and J lost 3 bases, with 11 bases between them. This CDR3 spans 13 amino acids. The CDR3 DNA follows: TGCAGTGCTAGGGAACTGACGGACACTGAAGCTTTCTTT. Amino acids: CSARELTDTEAFF.

V gene TRBV24-1 combines with J gene TRBJ1-2, with D perhaps TRBD1 (5 bases). CDR1 and CDR2 from the germline V gene are KGHDR and SFDVKD. V lost 5 bases and J lost 7, with 13 bases in between. The CDR3 totals 13 residues. The CDR3 spells CATSVGAGSGYTF. The CDR3 DNA reads TGTGCCACCAGTGTTGGGGCCGGGAGTGGCTACACCTTC.

This clonotype was seen a handful of times. V is TRBV12-5 and J is TRBJ2-5, with D possibly matching TRBD1 (6 bases). With 5 bases removed from V and 7 bases from J, the gap between germline ends came to 17 bases. Germline values: CDR1 LGHNT, CDR2 FRNRAP. The CDR3 extends over 14 amino acids. The CDR3 DNA reads as TGTGCTAGTGGTCACCCGGACAGATTTCCGACCCAGTACTTC. Translated: CASGHPDRFPTQYF.

The table lists this clonotype with a few counts. The V call is TRBV7-2, the J call TRBJ1-1; possibly TRBD1 for D (5 bases). The CDR3 sequence is 15 residues long. CDR1 is SGHTA and CDR2 is FQGNSA in the germline V gene. Trimming removed 2 bases from V and 3 bases from J, with 13 bases in between. The CDR3 sequence: CASSLLSVGDTEAFF. DNA for the CDR3: TGTGCCAGCAGCTTACTTTCCGTGGGGGACACTGAAGCTTTCTTT.

In its sample, this clonotype was seen once. The V gene is TRBV20-1, the J gene TRBJ1-3; D not resolved. This CDR3 is built from 13 residues. Trimming removed 3 bases from V and 0 bases from J, with 6 bases in between. Germline CDR1 and CDR2: DFQATT and SNEGSKA (reference sequence). CDR3 sequence (DNA): TGCAGTGCTAGGTCTTCCTCTGGAAACACCATATATTTT. Its protein product is CSARSSSGNTIYF.

This clonotype was seen a handful of times. The CDR3 is CSARDARDSEETQYF. The CDR3 DNA reads as TGCAGTGCTAGAGACGCGCGGGACAGCGAAGAGACCCAGTACTTC. The V and J genes are TRBV20-1 and TRBJ2-5; D is possibly TRBD1 (7 bases). Germline assignment: CDR1 DFQATT and CDR2 SNEGSKA (reference sequence). With 0 bases removed from V and 3 bases from J, the gap between germline ends came to 14 bases. The CDR3 is 15 residues long.

The chain recombines TRBV10-3 with TRBJ2-1; 10 bases map to TRBD2. Germline V gene sequence: CDR1 ENHRY, CDR2 SYGVKD. V lost 3 bases, J lost 7 bases, and 6 bases stayed unmatched. CDR3 length: 15 residues. CDR3 residues: CAISDTGLAENEQFF. The CDR3 region has the DNA TGTGCCATCAGTGATACCGGACTAGCGGAGAATGAGCAGTTCTTC.

This clonotype has a single count. The chain couples TRBV16 to TRBJ1-1; the D gene is possibly TRBD1 (5 bases). The CDR3 consists of 17 residues. Germline CDR1 KGHSY, CDR2 FQNENV. V shed 4 bases and J shed 5 bases, with 23 bases lying between them. The CDR3 here is CASSPLGQIRPRTEAFF. In nucleotides, the CDR3 is TGTGCCAGCAGCCCCTTGGGGCAGATTAGGCCCCGAACTGAAGCTTTCTTT.

V gene TRBV6-5 combines with J gene TRBJ2-1, with 8 bases fitting TRBD2. In germline, CDR1 is MNHEY, CDR2 SVGAGI. The V and J ends lost 3 bases and 7 bases, in that order; junction bases with no gene match: 8. The CDR3 totals 15 residues. The CDR3 spells CASSYSGGPPNEQFF. The CDR3 nucleotides read TGTGCCAGCAGTTATTCGGGAGGGCCCCCGAATGAGCAGTTCTTC.

The gene calls are TRBV6-1 and TRBJ1-3; 9 positions match TRBD1. V lost 6 bases and J lost 2; bases outside the gene matches: 2. CDR3 size: 14 residues. Germline V gene lookup returns CDR1 MNHNS and CDR2 SASEGT. CDR3 nucleotides: TGTGCCAGCAGCGACAGGGGGACTGGAAACACCATATATTTT. Its translation is CASSDRGTGNTIYF.

This clonotype was recorded a few times. The chain couples TRBV20-1 to TRBJ1-1; 10 positions match TRBD1. CDR1 DFQATT and CDR2 SNEGSKA come from the germline V gene (reference sequence). V dropped 2 bases and J dropped 11; count of bases not matched to a gene: 2. This CDR3 region has 11 residues. The CDR3 nucleotides are TGCAGTGCTAGACGACAGGGGGCCGCTTTCTTT. Its protein product is CSARRQGAAFF.

A few counts support this clonotype. The rearrangement links TRBV5-1 to TRBJ2-1; 8 positions agree with TRBD2. Germline V gene data show CDR1 as SGHRS and CDR2 as YFSETQ. The CDR3 is made up of 13 amino acids. J gave up 7 bases and V 4 bases, and 4 bases lay outside the gene matches. The chain's CDR3 is CASSTSGENEQFF. The CDR3 coding sequence is TGCGCCAGCAGCACTAGCGGAGAGAATGAGCAGTTCTTC. The variable domain in full, completed from reference TRBV5-1 and TRBJ2-1, reads KAGVTQTPRYLIKTRGQQVTLSCSPISGHRSVSWYQQTPGQGLQFLFEYFSETQRNKGNFPGRFSGRQFSNSRSEMNVSTLELGDSALYLCASSTSGENEQFFGPGTRLTVL.

The chain joins TRBV20-1 to TRBJ2-5; D remains ambiguous. Germline CDR1 is DFQATT and CDR2 is SNEGSKA (reference sequence). The V end was cut by 1 base, the J end by 4 bases, with 10 bases between. The CDR3 contains 13 residues. The CDR3 here is CSARVGSVETQYF. DNA of the CDR3: TGCAGTGCTAGAGTGGGCTCTGTAGAGACCCAGTACTTC.

This clonotype was recorded a few times. CDR3 in DNA: TGCAGCGTTGAGGTCAGGGAGCCCTCCTACAATGAGCAGTTCTTC. Its translation: CSVEVREPSYNEQFF. V gene TRBV29-1 combines with J gene TRBJ2-1; D is tentatively TRBD1 or TRBD2 (5 bases each). This CDR3 comprises 15 residues. Trimming cost V 3 bases and J 0 bases, with 12 bases left between them. Germline assignment: CDR1 SQVTM and CDR2 ANQGSEA.

A few counts support this clonotype. The rearrangement uses TRBV20-1 and TRBJ1-4; no firm D call. V gave up 6 bases and J gave up 7 bases, with 18 bases separating them. Germline V gives CDR1 DFQATT, CDR2 SNEGSKA (reference sequence). The length of the CDR3 is 14 residues. The CDR3 loop is CSATGVPPGEKLFF. As DNA, the CDR3 is TGCAGTGCCACGGGAGTACCTCCCGGTGAAAAACTGTTTTTT.

The V gene is TRBV20-1, the J gene TRBJ2-7, with 9 bases identical to TRBD1. Germline V gene lookup returns CDR1 DFQATT and CDR2 SNEGSKA (reference sequence). The length of the CDR3 is 14 residues. Trimming at V came to 3 bases and at J to 2 bases, leaving 5 bases not matched to a gene. CDR3 sequence (DNA): TGCAGTGCTAGGTGGACAGGGGTACCCTACGAGCAGTACTTC. Translating it yields CSARWTGVPYEQYF.

This chain links TRBV12-3 or TRBV12-4 with TRBJ1-1, with a tentative D call TRBD1 (5 bases). The V gene lost 6 bases and the J gene lost 6 bases, with 17 bases spanning the gap. This CDR3 has 14 amino acids. CDR3 in amino acids: CASRTRGLGAEAFF. CDR3 DNA: TGTGCCAGCAGGACGAGGGGCCTGGGCGCTGAAGCTTTCTTT.

This clonotype came up a few times. V usage is TRBV20-1 and J usage is TRBJ2-2; TRBD2 agrees at 9 bases. This CDR3 spans 16 amino acids. Per germline, CDR1 DFQATT and CDR2 SNEGSKA (reference sequence). J was trimmed by 1 base and V by 5 bases; bases with no gene match: 8. CDR3 bases: TGCAGTGCTCACCACCCGACTAGCGGGAACACCGGGGAGCTGTTTTTT. This sequence encodes CSAHHPTSGNTGELFF.

V and J are TRBV28 and TRBJ1-2; D call uncertain. The CDR3 has 13 amino acids. Germline assignment: CDR1 MDHEN and CDR2 SYDVKM. V was trimmed by 1 base and J by 4 bases, leaving 7 bases between them. The CDR3 protein is CASSLSVIYGYTF. CDR3 coding DNA: TGTGCCAGCAGTTTATCGGTAATCTATGGCTACACCTTC.

J is TRBJ2-5 and V is TRBV24-1; a possible D gene is TRBD2 (5 bases). This CDR3 is built from 15 residues. Germline V gives CDR1 KGHDR, CDR2 SFDVKD. V was shortened by 3 bases and J by 1 base, with 11 bases between the two germline ends. CDR3 nucleotide sequence: TGTGCCACCAGTGATGTACGAGGGCGCCAAGAGACCCAGTACTTC. Translating it yields CATSDVRGRQETQYF.

The chain is built from TRBV4-3 and TRBJ2-1, with D perhaps given as TRBD1 or TRBD2 (5 bases each). V lost 1 base to trimming and J lost 10 bases, with 14 bases between them. Germline CDR1 is LGHNA and CDR2 is YSLEER. This CDR3 contains 14 residues. The CDR3 is CASSQGDRWDEQFF. CDR3 nucleotides: TGCGCCAGCAGCCAAGGCGATAGATGGGACGAGCAGTTCTTC.

The gene calls are TRBV3-1 and TRBJ1-2, with a weak D call TRBD1 (5 bases). Germline-derived CDR1 and CDR2 are LGHDT and YNNKEL (reference sequence). V was pared by 2 bases and J by 4 bases, with 14 bases between. The CDR3 extends over 15 amino acids. The CDR3 reads CASSQRVQGLYGYTF. CDR3 DNA sequence: TGTGCCAGCAGCCAAAGGGTTCAGGGCCTCTATGGCTACACCTTC.

A few counts support this clonotype. The V call is TRBV14, the J call TRBJ2-1, with 7 bases aligning to TRBD2. The CDR3 loop spans 16 amino acids. Germline V CDR1 and CDR2: SGHDN, FVKESK. V was clipped by 0 bases and J by 1 base; unmatched bases: 3. The CDR3 loop reads CASSQDGGSSYNEQFF. The CDR3 DNA reads as TGTGCCAGCAGCCAAGATGGCGGGAGTTCCTACAATGAGCAGTTCTTC.

This sequence joins TRBV5-1 and TRBJ1-6; no clear D gene. The CDR3 totals 14 residues. Germline V gene lookup returns CDR1 SGHRS and CDR2 YFSETQ. The ends were cut back, 0 bases at V and 10 bases at J, with 11 bases in the middle. CDR3 protein: CASSLDHGNSPLHF. In DNA form, the CDR3 reads TGCGCCAGCAGCTTGGATCATGGGAACTCACCCCTCCACTTT.